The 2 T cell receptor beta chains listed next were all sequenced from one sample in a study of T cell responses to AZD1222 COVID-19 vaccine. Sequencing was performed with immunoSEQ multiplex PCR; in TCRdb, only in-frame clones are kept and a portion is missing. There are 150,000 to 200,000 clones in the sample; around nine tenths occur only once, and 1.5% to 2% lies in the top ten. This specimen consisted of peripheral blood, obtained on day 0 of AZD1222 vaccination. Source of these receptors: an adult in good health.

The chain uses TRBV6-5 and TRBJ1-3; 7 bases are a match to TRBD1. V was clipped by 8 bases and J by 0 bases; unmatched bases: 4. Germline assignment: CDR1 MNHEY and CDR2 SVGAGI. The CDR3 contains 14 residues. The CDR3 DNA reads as TGTGCCAGCGAGGGGGCGAGCTCTGGAAACACCATATATTTT. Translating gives CASEGASSGNTIYF.

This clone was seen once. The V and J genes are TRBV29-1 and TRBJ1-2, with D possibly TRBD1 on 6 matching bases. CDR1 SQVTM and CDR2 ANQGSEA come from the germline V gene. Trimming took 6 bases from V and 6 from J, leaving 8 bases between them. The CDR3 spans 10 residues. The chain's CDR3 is CSVYRDGYTF. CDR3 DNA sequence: TGCAGCGTCTACAGGGATGGCTACACCTTC.